Below, 13 T cell receptor beta chains from the same sample are listed, as sequenced in a study of blood T cell repertoires in COVID-19. Generated by immunoSEQ multiplex PCR, the TCRdb table keeps only in-frame clones and is missing some. The sample contains 220,000 or so clones, about 82% of which appear only once. The specimen was PBMCs or T cells enriched from blood (not recorded which). The receptors were gathered from a woman in her fifties or sixties who had recovered from COVID-19.

This clone was recorded many times. J is TRBJ2-1 and V is TRBV7-9; a possible D gene is TRBD2 (5 bases). With 3 bases removed from V and 0 bases from J, the gap between germline ends came to 9 bases. The germline gives CDR1 SEHNR, CDR2 FQNEAQ (reference sequence). There are 15 residues in the CDR3. The CDR3 DNA follows: TGTGCCAGCAGCTTTATTGGGAGCTCCTACAATGAGCAGTTCTTC. Protein product: CASSFIGSSYNEQFF. The full variable domain, completed using reference TRBV7-9 and TRBJ2-1, is DTGVSQNPRHKITKRGQNVTFRCDPISEHNRLYWYRQTLGQGPEFLTYFQNEAQLEKSRLLSDRFSAERPKGSFSTLEIQRTEQGDSAMYLCASSFIGSSYNEQFFGPGTRLTVL.

The rearrangement joins TRBV9 to TRBJ2-1, with 14 bases matching TRBD2. Unmatched junction bases numbered 10, after V lost 4 bases and J lost 7 bases. The germline gives CDR1 SGDLS, CDR2 YYNGEE. The CDR3 loop spans 17 amino acids. DNA of the CDR3: TGTGCCAGCAGCTACGGGGGTGGGACTAGCGGGAGTAATGAGCAGTTCTTC. Translated, it gives CASSYGGGTSGSNEQFF.

This sequence joins TRBV19 and TRBJ2-4, with TRBD1 matching over 9 bases. The V gene's germline CDR1 is LNHDA and CDR2 SQIVND (reference sequence). This CDR3 has 15 residues. V lost 10 bases, J lost 9 bases, and 16 bases stayed unmatched. CDR3 DNA sequence: TGTGCCACCATTGGATCCGGACAGGGGTCTTCCATTCAGTACTTC. It specifies CATIGSGQGSSIQYF.

CDR3: CAIRGDRPEAFF. CDR3 nucleotides: TGTGCCATCAGGGGGGACAGACCTGAAGCTTTCTTT. The V and J genes are TRBV10-3 and TRBJ1-1, with TRBD1 matching over 7 bases. V lost 6 bases and J lost 6; bases outside the gene matches: 4. CDR1 is ENHRY, CDR2 SYGVKD, per germline. The CDR3 extends over 12 amino acids.

The J gene is TRBJ1-3, the V gene TRBV6-5; no firm D call. V shed 3 bases and J shed 4 bases, with 7 bases lying between them. This CDR3 has 13 amino acids. Germline V gene data show CDR1 as MNHEY and CDR2 as SVGAGI. CDR3 in amino acids: CASSYRTGNTIYF. CDR3 nucleotides: TGTGCCAGCAGTTATAGAACGGGAAACACCATATATTTT.

The genes are TRBV7-9 and TRBJ2-5, with a weak D call TRBD2 (6 bases). Germline V CDR1 and CDR2: SEHNR, FQNEAQ (reference sequence). This CDR3 spans 13 amino acids. Trimming shortened V by 6 bases and J by 3 bases, and 11 bases separated the two germline ends. CDR3 residues: CASSRPGEETQYF. The CDR3 region has the DNA TGTGCCAGCAGTCGGCCGGGGGAAGAGACCCAGTACTTC.

CDR3 residues: CASSQEPTQGRVSGNTIYF. The CDR3 bases are TGCGCCAGCAGCCAAGAACCGACACAGGGAAGAGTATCTGGAAACACCATATATTTT. The rearrangement links TRBV4-3 to TRBJ1-3, with a possible D match to TRBD1 (6 bases). The CDR3 runs 19 residues. Trimming removed 0 bases at V and 1 base at J, with 19 bases between. CDR1 and CDR2 from the germline V gene are LGHNA and YSLEER.

The V and J genes are TRBV20-1 and TRBJ1-2, with D unresolved. CDR3 length: 11 amino acids. V was clipped by 6 bases and J by 4 bases, with 9 bases between them. Germline V gene sequence: CDR1 DFQATT, CDR2 SNEGSKA (reference sequence). Written as DNA, the CDR3 is TGCAGTGCCCCAGAAACCTATGGCTACACCTTC. The encoded protein is CSAPETYGYTF.

This clone came up a few times. The chain joins TRBV12-5 to TRBJ2-6; TRBD1 matches 7 bases. With 6 bases clipped from V and 3 bases from J, the junction kept 2 bases outside the gene matches. The CDR3 contains 14 residues. From germline, CDR1 is LGHNT and CDR2 FRNRAP. In DNA form, the CDR3 reads TGTGCTAGTGGGGACAGGTTTGGGGCCAACGTCCTGACTTTC. It codes for CASGDRFGANVLTF. Full variable domain (remainder filled in from reference TRBV12-5 and TRBJ2-6): DARVTQTPRHKVTEMGQEVTMRCQPILGHNTVFWYRQTMMQGLELLAYFRNRAPLDDSGMPKDRFSAEMPDATLATLKIQPSEPRDSAVYFCASGDRFGANVLTFGAGSRLTVL.

Written as DNA, the CDR3 is TGTGCCAGCAGCTTAGCGGAGGGACTCTTTTATTACGAGCAGTACTTC. Protein product: CASSLAEGLFYYEQYF. This chain uses TRBV7-8 with TRBJ2-7; D might be TRBD2 (6 bases). V shed 0 bases and J shed 4 bases, with 16 bases lying between them. CDR3 length equals 16 residues. Germline CDR1 is SGHVS and CDR2 is FQNEAQ.

This clone came up a few times. This sequence joins TRBV4-3 and TRBJ1-2; D is ambiguous. Trimming left V 0 bases short and J 3 bases short, with 23 bases between. The germline V gene has CDR1 LGHNA and CDR2 YSLEER. The CDR3 covers 19 residues. The CDR3 spells CASSQEITYSRWSHYGYTF. The CDR3 nucleotides are TGCGCCAGCAGCCAAGAGATCACTTATTCCCGGTGGTCCCACTATGGCTACACCTTC.

The chain joins TRBV3-1 (or the pseudogene TRBV3-2) to TRBJ1-2, with 9 bases matching TRBD1. Germline assignment: CDR1 LGHDT and CDR2 YNNKEL (reference sequence). The CDR3 spans 15 residues. V shed 3 bases, J shed 4 bases, and the junction held 6 bases outside the gene matches. The CDR3 nucleotides read TGTGCCAGCAGCCAGAGAACAGGGGGCGCCTATGGCTACACCTTC. This sequence encodes CASSQRTGGAYGYTF.

The rearrangement joins TRBV18 to TRBJ1-1, with D unclear. V was trimmed by 1 base and J by 7 bases, leaving 13 bases between them. Germline values: CDR1 KGHSH, CDR2 LQKENI. The CDR3 length is 14 residues. CDR3 bases: TGTGCCAGCTCACCACTAGCCGAACGCGTTGAAGCTTTCTTT. Amino acids: CASSPLAERVEAFF.